These T cell receptor beta chains were read from a single sample in a study of cytomegalovirus exposure and HLA in healthy donors. The protocol was immunoSEQ multiplex PCR, while the TCRdb copy is restricted to in-frame clones and leaves out a portion. The sample consists of roughly 190,000 clones, approximately 85% of them appearing once. The sequencing input was PBMCs. Source of these receptors: a young man in good health and CMV-seronegative. CDR3s include the opening cysteine and the closing phenylalanine or tryptophan. D genes are given only for firm matches. Some rows have no size entry. The others give once, few or many, or a class for an expanded clone.

>TRBV7-7|TRBJ2-1|NA|TRBD1
TGTGCTAGCAGCTTGGGACAGGGGAAGAATGAGCAGTTCTTC
CASSLGQGKNEQFF
>TRBV5-1|TRBJ1-3|NA|NA
TGCGCCAGCTACTCCTCAGGGTTGACTGGAAACACCATATATTTT
CASYSSGLTGNTIYF
>TRBV12-1|TRBJ1-3|NA|NA
TGTGCCAGCAGCTTTGCCAACAGGGGGACCGGAAACACCATATATTTT
CASSFANRGTGNTIYF
>TRBV29-1|TRBJ1-2|NA|NA
TGCAGCGTTGATGGTCTGGCCTTCAGTGGCTACACCTTC
CSVDGLAFSGYTF
>TRBV4-1|TRBJ2-1|NA|NA
TGCGCCAGCAGCCAAGATCAGGAGGCTAGCGTGTTCTTC
CASSQDQEASVFF
>TRBV10-1|TRBJ2-1|NA|TRBD1
TGCGCCAGCAGTAAACAGGGGTCCTACAATGAGCAGTTCTTC
CASSKQGSYNEQFF
>TRBV6-4|TRBJ1-5|NA|NA
TGTGCCAGCAGTGCCACTCTTGAACGAAGTAGCAATCAGCCCCAGCATTTT
CASSATLERSSNQPQHF
>TRBV7-7|TRBJ2-5|NA|NA
TGTGCTAGCAGCGCCCAACCTAGTTCAGTAGGCGAGACCCAGTACTTC
CASSAQPSSVGETQYF
>TRBV10-3|TRBJ2-1|NA|TRBD2
TGTGCCATCAGTGGATTAGCGGGACGATCCTACAATGAGCAGTTCTTC
CAISGLAGRSYNEQFF
>TRBV5-1|TRBJ2-1|NA|NA
TGCGCCAGCAGCCGGGGGCGCCAGCCCCGGACTAGCAATGAGCAGTTCTTC
CASSRGRQPRTSNEQFF
>TRBV27|TRBJ2-1|NA|NA
TGTGCCAGCAGGACAGGTACATACCAACGATTCAGCTCCTACAATGAGCAGTTCTTC
CASRTGTYQRFSSYNEQFF
>TRBV7-9|TRBJ2-3|NA|NA
TGTGCCAGCAGCGTCCGGGACATTAGCACAGATACGCAGTATTTT
CASSVRDISTDTQYF
>TRBV13|TRBJ1-1|NA|NA
TGTGCCAGCAGCCTAAGAGGCGGCACTGAAGCTTTCTTT
CASSLRGGTEAFF
>TRBV9|TRBJ2-6|NA|NA
TGTGCCAGCAGCGTAGACAGGGCAGGGGCCAACGTCCTGACTTTC
CASSVDRAGANVLTF
>TRBV2|TRBJ1-6|NA|NA
TGTGCCAGCTCCGCTCCGGGAAGAAATAATTCACCCCTCCACTTT
CASSAPGRNNSPLHF
>TRBV11-2|TRBJ2-7|NA|NA
TGTGCCAGCAGCGTCGCCCGGGAATCCTACGAGCAGTACTTC
CASSVARESYEQYF
>TRBV30|TRBJ1-1|NA|NA
TGTGCCTGGAGCCCGACGGGGGAGAGGAAAGCTTTCTTT
CAWSPTGERKAFF
>TRBV5-1|TRBJ1-4|few|NA
TGCGCCAGCAGCTTGGGGTCGGGGAGGACTAATGAAAAACTGTTTTTT
CASSLGSGRTNEKLFF
>TRBV15|TRBJ2-3|NA|NA
TGTGCCACCACTTTCAGGCTCACAGATACGCAGTATTTT
CATTFRLTDTQYF
>TRBV7-7|TRBJ2-5|NA|NA
TGTGCTAGCAGCTTAGGGGGAACAGGGACAGAGACCCAGTACTTC
CASSLGGTGTETQYF
>TRBV12-1|TRBJ2-2|NA|NA
TGTGCCAGCAGCTTTTTGGGACTCAAAGGCACCGGGGAGCTGTTTTTT
CASSFLGLKGTGELFF
>TRBV28|TRBJ2-1|NA|TRBD2
TGTGCCAGCAGTATATTCAAGAGGGCTAGCGGGAGGCACAATGAGCAGTTCTTC
CASSIFKRASGRHNEQFF
>TRBV5-6|TRBJ2-3|NA|TRBD2
TGTGCCAGCAGCTTGGCCACTAGCGGGGGGGCCGGTACGCAGTATTTT
CASSLATSGGAGTQYF
>TRBV9|TRBJ2-5|NA|TRBD2
TGTGCCAGCAACCTCATGGGGGGGGAGGAAGAGACCCAGTACTTC
CASNLMGGEEETQYF
>TRBV7-2|TRBJ1-1|NA|NA
TGTGCCAGCCGGTACCCCCTAATTACTGAAGCTTTCTTT
CASRYPLITEAFF
>TRBV11-2|TRBJ2-7|NA|TRBD1
TGTGCCAGCAGCTTCGACAGGGGAAGATACGAGCAGTACTTC
CASSFDRGRYEQYF
>TRBV28|TRBJ2-5|NA|NA
TGTGCCAGCAGTTTACGCTCTCGGGGGGCACAAGAGACCCAGTACTTC
CASSLRSRGAQETQYF
>TRBV11-2|TRBJ2-1|NA|TRBD1
TGTGCCAGCAGCTTGAGCAGGGGGACGGATAATGAGCAGTTCTTC
CASSLSRGTDNEQFF
>TRBV5-1|TRBJ1-6|NA|TRBD1
TGCGCCAGCAGGGCGGGACAGGGCTCGAATTCACCCCTCCACTTT
CASRAGQGSNSPLHF
>TRBV11-3|TRBJ2-7|NA|NA
TGTGCCAGCAGCTTAGGGGGGGAGAGCTCCTACGAGCAGTACTTC
CASSLGGESSYEQYF
>TRBV7-3|TRBJ2-1|NA|TRBD2
TGTGCCAGCAGCCGGCCCGGGACTAGCGAGCAGTTCTTC
CASSRPGTSEQFF
>TRBV6-6|TRBJ2-5|NA|NA
TGTGCCAGCAGTTACGGAGGGTACCAAGAGACCCAGTACTTC
CASSYGGYQETQYF
>TRBV27|TRBJ2-1|NA|TRBD2
TGTGCCAGCAGTTTCATCGCGGGGGGCTCCTACAATGAGCAGTTCTTC
CASSFIAGGSYNEQFF
>TRBV21-1|TRBJ2-7|once|NA
TGTGCCAGCAGCAAAGGGTACAGGGCTCGCCTGATACCCCCGGACGAGCAGTACTTC
CASSKGYRARLIPPDEQYF
>TRBV7-3|TRBJ2-3|NA|NA
TGTGCCAGCAGCCCAAGGGGACTCACCACAGATACGCAGTATTTT
CASSPRGLTTDTQYF
>TRBV5-1|TRBJ2-2|NA|TRBD1
TGCGCCAGCAGCTGGGTCAGGGGGTCCGGGGAGCTGTTTTTT
CASSWVRGSGELFF
>TRBV2|TRBJ1-6|NA|NA
TGTGCCCGGCAGAGCGGGAGTGGTAATTCACCCCTCCACTTT
CARQSGSGNSPLHF
>TRBV15|TRBJ2-7|NA|NA
TGTGCCACCAGCAGTCGACTGTGGGACGAGCAGTACTTC
CATSSRLWDEQYF
>TRBV5-1|TRBJ1-2|NA|NA
TGCGCCAGCAGCTTGGCCGGCAGGGGTTTTGGCTACACCTTC
CASSLAGRGFGYTF
>TRBV4-3|TRBJ2-5|NA|NA
TGCGCCAGCAGCCAAGATAGAGGTGGGTGGGAGACCCAGTACTTC
CASSQDRGGWETQYF
>TRBV27|TRBJ2-1|NA|NA
TGTGCCAGCTCTGTCCGGAGTACCTACAATGAGCAGTTCTTC
CASSVRSTYNEQFF
>TRBV11-2|TRBJ2-1|once|NA
TGTGCCAGCAGCTTAGATCTCCCAGCGCACAATGAGCAGTTCTTC
CASSLDLPAHNEQFF
>TRBV15|TRBJ2-5|NA|NA
TGTGCCACCAGCAGTGGGACTGGCAGACGTAAAGAGACCCAGTACTTC
CATSSGTGRRKETQYF
>TRBV18|TRBJ1-4|NA|NA
TGTGCCAGCTCACAACGTACGGTGGAGATAAATGAAAAACTGTTTTTT
CASSQRTVEINEKLFF
>TRBV30|TRBJ2-5|NA|NA
TGTGCCTGGAGCGGGGGCGGGAGTCTTCTCGGGACCCAGTACTTC
CAWSGGGSLLGTQYF
>TRBV18|TRBJ2-1|NA|TRBD1
TGTGCCAGCTCACCACTAAGACCGGGGACAGGCAATGGCAGTGAGCAGTTCTTC
CASSPLRPGTGNGSEQFF